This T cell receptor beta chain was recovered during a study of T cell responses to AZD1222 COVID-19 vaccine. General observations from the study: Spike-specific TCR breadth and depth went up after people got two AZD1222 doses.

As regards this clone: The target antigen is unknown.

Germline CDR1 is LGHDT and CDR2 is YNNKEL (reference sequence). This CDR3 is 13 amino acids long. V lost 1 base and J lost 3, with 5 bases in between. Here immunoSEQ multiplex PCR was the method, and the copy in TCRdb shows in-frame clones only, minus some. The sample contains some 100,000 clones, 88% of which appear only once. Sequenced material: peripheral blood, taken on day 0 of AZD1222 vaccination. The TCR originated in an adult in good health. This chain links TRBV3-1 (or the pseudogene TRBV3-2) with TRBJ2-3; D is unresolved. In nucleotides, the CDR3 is TGTGCCAGCAGCCAAGTAACAACAGATACGCAGTATTTT. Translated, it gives CASSQVTTDTQYF.